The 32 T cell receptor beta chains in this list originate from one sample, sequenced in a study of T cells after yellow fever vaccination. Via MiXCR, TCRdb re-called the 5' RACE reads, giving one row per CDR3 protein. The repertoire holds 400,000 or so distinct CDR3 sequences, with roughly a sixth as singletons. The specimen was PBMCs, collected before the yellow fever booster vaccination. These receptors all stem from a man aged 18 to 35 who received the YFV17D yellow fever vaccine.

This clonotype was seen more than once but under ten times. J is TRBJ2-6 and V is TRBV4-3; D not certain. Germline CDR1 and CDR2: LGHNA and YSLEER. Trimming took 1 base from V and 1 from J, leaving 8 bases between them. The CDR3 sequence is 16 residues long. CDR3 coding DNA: TGCGCCAGCAGCCAAGTGGTACAGTCTGGGGCCAACGTCCTGACTTTC. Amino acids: CASSQVVQSGANVLTF.

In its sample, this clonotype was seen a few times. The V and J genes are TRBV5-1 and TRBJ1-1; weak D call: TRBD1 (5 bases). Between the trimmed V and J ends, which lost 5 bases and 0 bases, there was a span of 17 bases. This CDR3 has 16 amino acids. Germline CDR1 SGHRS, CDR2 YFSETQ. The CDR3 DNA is TGCGCCAGCAGTCCGGACGGCGGGGCCTTGAACACTGAAGCTTTCTTT. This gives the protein CASSPDGGALNTEAFF.

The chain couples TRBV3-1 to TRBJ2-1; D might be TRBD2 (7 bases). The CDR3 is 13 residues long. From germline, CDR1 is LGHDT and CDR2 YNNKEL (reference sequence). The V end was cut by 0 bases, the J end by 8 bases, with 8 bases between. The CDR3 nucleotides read TGTGCCAGCAGCCAAGAGGGGGGGCATGAGCAGTTCTTC. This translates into CASSQEGGHEQFF.

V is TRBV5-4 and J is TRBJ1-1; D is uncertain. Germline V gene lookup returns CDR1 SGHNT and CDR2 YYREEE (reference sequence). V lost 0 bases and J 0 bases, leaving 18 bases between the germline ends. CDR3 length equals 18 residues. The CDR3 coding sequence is TGTGCCAGCAGCTTGGCCCGCCGGGAAAAGGAAATGAACACTGAAGCTTTCTTT. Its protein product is CASSLARREKEMNTEAFF.

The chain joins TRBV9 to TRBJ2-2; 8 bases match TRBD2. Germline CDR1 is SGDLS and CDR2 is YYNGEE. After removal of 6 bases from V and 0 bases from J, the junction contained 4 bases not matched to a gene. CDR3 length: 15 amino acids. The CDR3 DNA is TGTGCCAGCAATCCAGCGGGGGCGAACACCGGGGAGCTGTTTTTT. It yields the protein CASNPAGANTGELFF.

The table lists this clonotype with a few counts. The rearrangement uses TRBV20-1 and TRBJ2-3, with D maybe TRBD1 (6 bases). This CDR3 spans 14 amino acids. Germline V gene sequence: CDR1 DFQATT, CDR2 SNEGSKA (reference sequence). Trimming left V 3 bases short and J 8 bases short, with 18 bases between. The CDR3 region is CSASPRQGLFTQYF. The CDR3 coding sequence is TGCAGTGCTAGTCCCAGGCAGGGGCTCTTTACGCAGTATTTT.

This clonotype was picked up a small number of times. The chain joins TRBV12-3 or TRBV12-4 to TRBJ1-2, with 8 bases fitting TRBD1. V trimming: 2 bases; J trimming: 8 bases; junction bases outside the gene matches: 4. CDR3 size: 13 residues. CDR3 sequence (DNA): TGTGCCAGCAGTTTACAGGGGGCGCAAGGCTACACCTTC. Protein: CASSLQGAQGYTF.

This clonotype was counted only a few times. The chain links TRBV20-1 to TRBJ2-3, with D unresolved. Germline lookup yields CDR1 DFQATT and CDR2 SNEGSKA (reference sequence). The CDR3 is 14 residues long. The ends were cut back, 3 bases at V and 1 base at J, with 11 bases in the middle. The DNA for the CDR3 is TGCAGTGCTAGTACGAGCGTACGCACAGATACGCAGTATTTT. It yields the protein CSASTSVRTDTQYF.

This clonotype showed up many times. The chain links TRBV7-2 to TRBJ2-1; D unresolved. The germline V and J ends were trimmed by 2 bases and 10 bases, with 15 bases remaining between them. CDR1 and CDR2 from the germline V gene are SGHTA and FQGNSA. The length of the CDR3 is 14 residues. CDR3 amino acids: CASSLSPAKQEQFF. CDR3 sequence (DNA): TGTGCCAGCAGCTTATCCCCAGCGAAGCAGGAGCAGTTCTTC. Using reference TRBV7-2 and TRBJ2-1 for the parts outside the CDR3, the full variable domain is GAGVSQSPSNKVTEKGKDVELRCDPISGHTALYWYRQSLGQGLEFLIYFQGNSAPDKSGLPSDRFSAERTGGSVSTLTIQRTQQEDSAVYLCASSLSPAKQEQFFGPGTRLTVL.

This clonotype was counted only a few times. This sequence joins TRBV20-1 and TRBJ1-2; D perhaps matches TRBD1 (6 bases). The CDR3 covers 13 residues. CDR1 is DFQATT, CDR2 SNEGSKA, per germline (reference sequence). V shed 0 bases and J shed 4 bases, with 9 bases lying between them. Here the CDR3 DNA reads TGCAGTGCTAGAGACCCGGACAGCTATGGCTACACCTTC. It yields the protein CSARDPDSYGYTF.

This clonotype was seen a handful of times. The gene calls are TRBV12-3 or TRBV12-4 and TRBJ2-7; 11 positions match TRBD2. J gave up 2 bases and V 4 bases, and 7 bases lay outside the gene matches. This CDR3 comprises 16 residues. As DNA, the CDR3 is TGTGCCAGCAGTTCCTCGCTAGCGGGGGGCACCTACGAGCAGTACTTC. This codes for CASSSSLAGGTYEQYF.

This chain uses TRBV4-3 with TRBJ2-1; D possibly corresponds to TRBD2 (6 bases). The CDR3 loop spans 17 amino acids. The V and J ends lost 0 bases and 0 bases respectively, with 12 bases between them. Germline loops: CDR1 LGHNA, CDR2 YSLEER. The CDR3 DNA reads TGCGCCAGCAGCCAAGATCCAGGAGGGAGCTCCTACAATGAGCAGTTCTTC. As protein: CASSQDPGGSSYNEQFF.

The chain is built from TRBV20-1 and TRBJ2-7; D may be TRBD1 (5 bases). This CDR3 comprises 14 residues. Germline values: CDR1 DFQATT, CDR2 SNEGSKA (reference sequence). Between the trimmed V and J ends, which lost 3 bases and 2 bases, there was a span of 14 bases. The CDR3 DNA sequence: TGCAGTGCTAGCGAACAACAGGTAACCTACGAGCAGTACTTC. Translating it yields CSASEQQVTYEQYF.

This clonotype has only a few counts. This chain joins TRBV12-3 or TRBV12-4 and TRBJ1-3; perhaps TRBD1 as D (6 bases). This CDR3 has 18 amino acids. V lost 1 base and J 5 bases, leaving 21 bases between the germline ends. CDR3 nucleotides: TGTGCCAGCAGTTTAGGCCCGCAAGGGGGTACCGGGAGAAACACCATATATTTT. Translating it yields CASSLGPQGGTGRNTIYF.

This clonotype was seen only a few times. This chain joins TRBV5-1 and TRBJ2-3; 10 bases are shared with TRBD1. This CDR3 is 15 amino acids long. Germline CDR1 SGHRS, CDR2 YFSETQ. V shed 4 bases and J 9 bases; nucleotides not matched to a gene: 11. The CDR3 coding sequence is TGCGCCAGCAGCCCGGGACAGGGGATAGTGGGGACGCAGTATTTT. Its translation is CASSPGQGIVGTQYF.

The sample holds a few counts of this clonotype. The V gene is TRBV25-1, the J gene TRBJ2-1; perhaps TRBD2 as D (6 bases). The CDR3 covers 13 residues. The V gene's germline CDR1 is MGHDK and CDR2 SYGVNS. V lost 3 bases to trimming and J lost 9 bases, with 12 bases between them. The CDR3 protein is CASSEGPGGEQFF. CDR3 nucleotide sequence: TGTGCCAGCAGTGAGGGTCCCGGGGGTGAGCAGTTCTTC.

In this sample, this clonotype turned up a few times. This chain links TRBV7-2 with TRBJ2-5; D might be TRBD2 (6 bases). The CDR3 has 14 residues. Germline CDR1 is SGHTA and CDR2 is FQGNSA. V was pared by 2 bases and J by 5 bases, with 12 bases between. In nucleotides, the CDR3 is TGTGCCAGCAGCTTAAACGCGGGATTGGAGACCCAGTACTTC. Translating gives CASSLNAGLETQYF.

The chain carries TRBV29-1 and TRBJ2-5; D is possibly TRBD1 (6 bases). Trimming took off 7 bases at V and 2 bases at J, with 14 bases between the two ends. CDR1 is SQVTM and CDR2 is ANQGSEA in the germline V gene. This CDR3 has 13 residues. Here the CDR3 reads CSGLTGFQETQYF. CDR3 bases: TGCAGCGGCCTGACAGGTTTTCAAGAGACCCAGTACTTC.

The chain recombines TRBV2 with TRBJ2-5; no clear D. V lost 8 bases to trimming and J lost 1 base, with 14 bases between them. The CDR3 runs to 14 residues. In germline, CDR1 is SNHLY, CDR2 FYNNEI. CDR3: CASPGPSLQETQYF. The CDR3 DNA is TGTGCCAGCCCTGGGCCGAGCCTCCAAGAGACCCAGTACTTC.

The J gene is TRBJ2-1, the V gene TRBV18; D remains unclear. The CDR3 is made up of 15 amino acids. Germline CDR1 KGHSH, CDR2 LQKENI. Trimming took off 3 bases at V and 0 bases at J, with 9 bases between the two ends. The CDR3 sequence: CASSPDPSSYNEQFF. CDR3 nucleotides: TGTGCCAGCTCACCGGACCCGAGCTCCTACAATGAGCAGTTCTTC.

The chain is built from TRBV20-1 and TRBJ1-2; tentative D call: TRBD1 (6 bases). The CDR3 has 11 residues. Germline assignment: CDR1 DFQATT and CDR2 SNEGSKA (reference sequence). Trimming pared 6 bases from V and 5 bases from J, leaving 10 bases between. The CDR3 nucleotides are TGCAGTGCAGGACAGCTATATGGCTACACCTTC. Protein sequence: CSAGQLYGYTF.

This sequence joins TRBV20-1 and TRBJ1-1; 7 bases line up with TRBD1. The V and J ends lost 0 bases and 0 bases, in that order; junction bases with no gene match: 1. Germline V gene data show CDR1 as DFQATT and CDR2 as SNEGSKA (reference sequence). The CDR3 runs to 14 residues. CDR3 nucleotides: TGCAGTGCTAGAGAGGGGACAGTGAACACTGAAGCTTTCTTT. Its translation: CSAREGTVNTEAFF.

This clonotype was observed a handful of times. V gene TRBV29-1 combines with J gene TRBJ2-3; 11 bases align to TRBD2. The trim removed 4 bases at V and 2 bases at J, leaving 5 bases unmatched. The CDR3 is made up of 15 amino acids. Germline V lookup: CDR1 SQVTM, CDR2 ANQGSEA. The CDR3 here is CSVGPSGGNTDTQYF. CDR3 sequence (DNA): TGCAGCGTTGGTCCTAGCGGGGGGAACACAGATACGCAGTATTTT.

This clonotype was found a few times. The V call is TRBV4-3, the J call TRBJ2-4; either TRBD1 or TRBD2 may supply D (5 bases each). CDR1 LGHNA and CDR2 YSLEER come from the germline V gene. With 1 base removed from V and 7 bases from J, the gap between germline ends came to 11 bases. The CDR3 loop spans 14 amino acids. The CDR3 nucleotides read TGCGCCAGCAGCCAAGGCCCCAGGGAGAACATTCAGTACTTC. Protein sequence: CASSQGPRENIQYF.

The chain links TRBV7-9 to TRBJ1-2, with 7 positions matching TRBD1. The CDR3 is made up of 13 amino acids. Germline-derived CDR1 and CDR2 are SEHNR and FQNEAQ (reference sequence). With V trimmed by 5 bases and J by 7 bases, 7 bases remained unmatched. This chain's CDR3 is CASSTTGNFGYTF. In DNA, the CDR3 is TGTGCCAGCAGCACGACAGGGAATTTTGGCTACACCTTC. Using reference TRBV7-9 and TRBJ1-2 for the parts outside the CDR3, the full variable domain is DTGVSQNPRHKITKRGQNVTFRCDPISEHNRLYWYRQTLGQGPEFLTYFQNEAQLEKSRLLSDRFSAERPKGSFSTLEIQRTEQGDSAMYLCASSTTGNFGYTFGSGTRLTVV.

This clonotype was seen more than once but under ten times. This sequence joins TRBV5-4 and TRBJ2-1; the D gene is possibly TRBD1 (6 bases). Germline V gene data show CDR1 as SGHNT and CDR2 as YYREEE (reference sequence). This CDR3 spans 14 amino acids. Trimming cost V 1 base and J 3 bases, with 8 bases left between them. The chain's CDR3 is CASSLTGIYNEQFF. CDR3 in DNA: TGTGCCAGCAGCTTGACAGGGATCTACAATGAGCAGTTCTTC.

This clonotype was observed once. CDR3 in DNA: TGTGCCAGCAAGGGGGGCGATAATTCACCCCTCCACTTT. Its translation: CASKGGDNSPLHF. The chain has TRBV6-6 and TRBJ1-6; perhaps TRBD1 as D (6 bases). The CDR3 is 13 amino acids. Germline V gene data show CDR1 as MNHNY and CDR2 as SVGAGI (reference sequence). Between the trimmed V and J ends, which lost 7 bases and 5 bases, there was a span of 9 bases.

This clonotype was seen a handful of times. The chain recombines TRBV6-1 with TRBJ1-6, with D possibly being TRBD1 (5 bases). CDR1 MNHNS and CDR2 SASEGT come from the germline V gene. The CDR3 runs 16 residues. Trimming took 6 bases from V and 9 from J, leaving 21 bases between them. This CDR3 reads CASSDPGQVVGSPLHF. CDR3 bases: TGTGCCAGCAGCGATCCGGGGCAGGTGGTGGGTTCACCCCTCCACTTT.

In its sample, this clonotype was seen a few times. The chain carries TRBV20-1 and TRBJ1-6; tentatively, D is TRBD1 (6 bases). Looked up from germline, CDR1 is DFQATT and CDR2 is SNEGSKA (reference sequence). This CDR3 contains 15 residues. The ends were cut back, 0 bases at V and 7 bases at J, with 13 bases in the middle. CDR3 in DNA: TGCAGTGCTAGAGATGCCCGTCAGGGGAATTCACCCCTCCACTTT. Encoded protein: CSARDARQGNSPLHF.

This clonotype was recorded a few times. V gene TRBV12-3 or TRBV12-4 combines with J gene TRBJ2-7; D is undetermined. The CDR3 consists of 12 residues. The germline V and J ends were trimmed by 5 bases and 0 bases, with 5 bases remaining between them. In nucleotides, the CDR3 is TGTGCCAGCAGTCGGGCCTCCTACGAGCAGTACTTC. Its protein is CASSRASYEQYF.

CDR3 loop: CASTRGGNTDTQYF. CDR3 sequence (DNA): TGTGCCAGCACCCGGGGGGGTAACACAGATACGCAGTATTTT. The V and J genes are TRBV28 and TRBJ2-3, with TRBD2 identical over 8 bases. The germline gives CDR1 MDHEN, CDR2 SYDVKM. V was pared by 7 bases and J by 2 bases, with 5 bases of the junction left unmatched. The CDR3 extends over 14 amino acids.

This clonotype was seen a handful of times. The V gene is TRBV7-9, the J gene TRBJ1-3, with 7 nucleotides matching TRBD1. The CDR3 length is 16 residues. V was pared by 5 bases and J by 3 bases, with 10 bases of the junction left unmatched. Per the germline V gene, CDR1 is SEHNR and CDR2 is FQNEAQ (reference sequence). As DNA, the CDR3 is TGTGCCAGCAGCAGAAGACAGGGCACTAGTGGAAACACCATATATTTT. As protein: CASSRRQGTSGNTIYF.